These T cell receptor beta chains were read from a single sample in a study of blood T cell repertoires in COVID-19. TCRdb keeps only in-frame clones here, not all; method: immunoSEQ multiplex PCR. The sample comprises about 250,000 clones, about four fifths of which are singletons, and roughly 4.7% rests with the top ten. Sequenced sample: peripheral blood. These receptors were collected from a woman between 70 and 85 years old with acute or convalescent COVID-19. CDR3s include the opening cysteine and the closing phenylalanine or tryptophan. The order of the fields is D gene, J gene, clone size, V gene, CDR3 protein, CDR3 DNA. D genes are given only for firm matches. Clone size is not always given. Where it is, it says once, few, many or a class for expanded clones.

d_call: NA; j_call: TRBJ1-5; clone_size: NA; v_call: TRBV15; cdr3_aa: CATSRDPQVNQPQHF; cdr3_nt: TGTGCCACCAGCAGAGATCCACAGGTCAATCAGCCCCAGCATTTT
d_call: TRBD1; j_call: TRBJ1-2; clone_size: NA; v_call: TRBV6-2/TRBV6-3; cdr3_aa: CASSPPADRGRMDGYTF; cdr3_nt: TGTGCCAGCAGTCCACCAGCAGACAGGGGGCGGATGGATGGCTACACCTTC
d_call: TRBD1; j_call: TRBJ1-6; clone_size: NA; v_call: TRBV27; cdr3_aa: CASSPSGTGGGSPLHF; cdr3_nt: TGTGCCAGCAGTCCTTCCGGGACAGGAGGTGGGTCACCCCTCCACTTT
d_call: NA; j_call: TRBJ2-3; clone_size: NA; v_call: TRBV9; cdr3_aa: CASSVVGGTQYF; cdr3_nt: TGTGCCAGCAGCGTAGTGGGAGGCACGCAGTATTTT
d_call: TRBD1; j_call: TRBJ2-2; clone_size: NA; v_call: TRBV4-1; cdr3_aa: CASSQLPRDRGFVTGELFF; cdr3_nt: TGCGCCAGCAGCCAACTACCCCGGGACAGGGGGTTTGTGACTGGGGAGCTGTTTTTT
d_call: NA; j_call: TRBJ1-1; clone_size: NA; v_call: TRBV6-5; cdr3_aa: CASSYSSVAATEAFF; cdr3_nt: TGTGCCAGCAGTTACTCGAGTGTCGCGGCAACTGAAGCTTTCTTT
d_call: NA; j_call: TRBJ2-5; clone_size: NA; v_call: TRBV19; cdr3_aa: CASSKAASPIGETQYF; cdr3_nt: TGTGCCAGTAGTAAAGCCGCTAGCCCTATTGGAGAGACCCAGTACTTC
d_call: NA; j_call: TRBJ1-1; clone_size: NA; v_call: TRBV7-9; cdr3_aa: CASSSGSLNTEAFF; cdr3_nt: TGTGCCAGCAGCTCTGGCAGTTTGAACACTGAAGCTTTCTTT
d_call: TRBD1; j_call: TRBJ2-1; clone_size: NA; v_call: TRBV6-5; cdr3_aa: CASSPTGGNNEQFF; cdr3_nt: TGTGCCAGCAGTCCAACAGGGGGAAACAATGAGCAGTTCTTC
d_call: TRBD1; j_call: TRBJ2-1; clone_size: NA; v_call: TRBV5-1; cdr3_aa: CASSFTGTGVNEQFF; cdr3_nt: TGCGCCAGCAGCTTTACCGGGACAGGGGTAAATGAGCAGTTCTTC
d_call: TRBD2; j_call: TRBJ2-1; clone_size: NA; v_call: TRBV18; cdr3_aa: CASSPSGYSYNEQFF; cdr3_nt: TGTGCCAGCTCACCTAGCGGGTACTCCTACAATGAGCAGTTCTTC
d_call: NA; j_call: TRBJ1-1; clone_size: NA; v_call: TRBV12-3/TRBV12-4; cdr3_aa: CASTPTGGTEAFF; cdr3_nt: TGTGCCAGCACCCCGACAGGTGGCACTGAAGCTTTCTTT
d_call: NA; j_call: TRBJ2-4; clone_size: once; v_call: TRBV6-2/TRBV6-3; cdr3_aa: CASSYSARTNIQYF; cdr3_nt: TGTGCCAGCAGTTACTCGGCTCGAACGAACATTCAGTACTTC
d_call: NA; j_call: TRBJ2-7; clone_size: NA; v_call: TRBV6-1; cdr3_aa: CASSERTETYEQYF; cdr3_nt: TGTGCCAGCAGTGAGCGGACAGAAACCTACGAGCAGTACTTC
d_call: TRBD2; j_call: TRBJ2-1; clone_size: NA; v_call: TRBV7-6; cdr3_aa: CASSFSGGATVEQFF; cdr3_nt: TGTGCCAGCAGCTTTAGCGGGGGGGCCACCGTTGAGCAGTTCTTC
d_call: NA; j_call: TRBJ2-7; clone_size: NA; v_call: TRBV11-2; cdr3_aa: CASSLGDILAYEQYF; cdr3_nt: TGTGCCAGCAGCTTAGGGGACATATTGGCTTACGAGCAGTACTTC
d_call: TRBD1; j_call: TRBJ1-1; clone_size: NA; v_call: TRBV6-1; cdr3_aa: CASSEVQGATEAFF; cdr3_nt: TGTGCCAGCAGTGAGGTACAGGGGGCGACTGAAGCTTTCTTT
d_call: TRBD1; j_call: TRBJ1-2; clone_size: few; v_call: TRBV2; cdr3_aa: CASSEGQAYGYTF; cdr3_nt: TGTGCCAGCAGTGAGGGACAGGCCTATGGCTACACCTTC